This paragraph covers one T cell receptor (beta chain) sequence. Sequenced by immunoSEQ multiplex PCR; TCRdb stores in-frame clones only, minus some. The table has 200,000 to 250,000 clones, over 75% seen once. The sample comes from a study of blood T cell repertoires in COVID-19. Germline V gene lookup returns CDR1 MNHEY and CDR2 SVGAGI. The junction had 6 bases not matched to a gene; V was cut back by 2 bases and J by 5 bases. The CDR3 has 14 amino acids. Participants were aged about 18 to 100 years from roughly 26 US areas. Sequenced: PBMCs or T cells enriched from blood (not recorded which). This rearrangement joins TRBV6-5 to TRBJ2-7, with 7 bases lining up with TRBD2. The sequence came from a woman aged 30 to 39 who had been exposed to COVID-19. The chain's CDR3 is CASSYPAGCHEQYF. In nucleotides, the CDR3 is TGTGCCAGCAGTTACCCAGCGGGGTGCCACGAGCAGTACTTC.